The clone carrying this T cell receptor (beta chain) appeared once. Its matching antigen is unknown. It was with random hexamers that roughly 0.5 to 1 ug RNA was reverse transcribed. Coverage of TCR beta CDR3 amplification by immunoSEQ multiplex PCR extended to 54 Vbeta and 13 Jbeta. TCRdb used MiXCR to reprocess the immunoSEQ multiplex PCR reads, holding one entry per CDR3 protein. The repertoire holds about 160,000 distinct CDR3 sequences, approximately 94% seen once, with about 0.09% in the top ten. Germline loops: CDR1 SGHRS, CDR2 YFSETQ. Trimming took off 0 bases at V and 5 bases at J, with 12 bases between the two ends. The CDR3 is 14 amino acids. The data derive from a study of CD8 T cells in Susac syndrome. Study outcomes and limitations: As acknowledged by the study, its TCR sequencing and HLA analysis included a relatively small number of individuals.

J is TRBJ2-7 and V is TRBV5-1; D is tentatively TRBD1 or TRBD2 (5 bases each). The sample taken for sequencing was CD4+ T cells from PBMCs. The TCR comes from a human donor with multiple sclerosis. For the CDR3, the DNA is TGCGCCAGCAGCTTGGTTGGGGACGGCAACGAGCAGTACTTC. Its protein product is CASSLVGDGNEQYF.